Below, one TCR beta chain is given with its context. CDR1 is MGHRA, CDR2 YSYEKL, per germline. The CDR3 length is 15 residues. Trimming cost V 7 bases and J 1 base, with 16 bases left between them. The data originate from a study of shared clonotypes between healthy human individuals. Clones were read by immunoSEQ multiplex PCR, and TCRdb kept only the in-frame ones, dropping some. The profile covers hundreds of thousands of clones, with roughly 70% appearing a single time and 10% taken by the ten largest. Sequencing was performed on memory CD4+ T cells sorted from blood. Subset noted: CD45RA-negative fraction. The chain combines TRBV4-1 with TRBJ2-5; possibly TRBD1 for D (6 bases). The sequence was collected from a man younger than 45 in good health. The chain's CDR3 is CASTITGSPQETQYF. The CDR3 DNA reads TGCGCCAGCACCATTACAGGGTCCCCCCAAGAGACCCAGTACTTC.